This T cell receptor beta chain was observed in a study of Graves' ophthalmopathy and Graves' hyperthyroidism. Amplification of the TCR beta CDR3 regions used RNA transcripts (as template). The workflow started with a first-round RT-PCR run with HTBI primers and then moved on to a second-round multiplex PCR. A single record per CDR3 protein comes from TCRdb applying MiXCR to the multiplex PCR reads. The sample shows about 24,000 distinct CDR3 sequences, 48% of them seen only once. The study's findings and limits: A 13-signature model separated ophthalmopathy from stable hyperthyroidism, just under 90% sensitivity, about 81% specificity.

Unmatched junction bases numbered 10, after V lost 5 bases and J lost 4 bases. The V gene's germline CDR1 is SEHNR and CDR2 FQNEAQ (reference sequence). The CDR3 covers 17 residues. As for this clonotype: The antigen is unknown. It may be a read error: a sequence one base away is much more abundant. A read error is likely, as this CDR3 ends without the conserved phenylalanine or tryptophan.

Sequenced sample: peripheral blood. The TCR originated in an adult woman with stable Graves' hyperthyroidism. The chain carries TRBV7-9 and TRBJ2-3; 12 bases match TRBD2. CDR3 DNA sequence: TGTGCCAGCAGCCAAGCGACTAGCGGGAGATCCGCAGATACGCAGTATCTT. It yields the protein CASSQATSGRSADTQYL.